Following are 7 T cell receptor beta chains from one sample sequenced in a study of regulatory T cells in long-lasting Graves disease. According to the study, TCR beta libraries were built with iRepertoire HTBI primers and CDR3-region Arm-PCR. TCRdb fed the multiplex PCR reads into MiXCR, producing one record per CDR3 protein. This table has roughly 560,000 distinct CDR3 sequences, around 12% appearing once. Documented time point: newly diagnosed GD, antithyroid drugs for less than 3 months. RNA extracted from PBMCs served as the sequencing template. These data were also filed under a second study, of T cells in Graves' hyperthyroidism and ophthalmopathy.

The specimen was peripheral blood mononuclear cells (PBMCs), collected at new diagnosis, from a patient treated with antithyroid drugs. These receptors originate from a woman in her twenties or thirties with Graves disease.

This clonotype was seen more than once but under ten times. This sequence joins TRBV3-1 and TRBJ1-6; tentative D call: TRBD1 (6 bases). The CDR3 spans 13 residues. CDR1 is LGHDT, CDR2 YNNKEL, per germline (reference sequence). V lost 4 bases and J 7 bases, leaving 8 bases between the germline ends. The CDR3 nucleotides are TGTGCCAGCAGCCGGAGGGGGAATTCACCCCTCCACTTT. Translation gives CASSRRGNSPLHF. Supplemented by reference TRBV3-1 and TRBJ1-6, the full variable domain reads DTAVSQTPKYLVTQMGNDKSIKCEQNLGHDTMYWYKQDSKKFLKIMFSYNNKELIINETVPNRFSPKSPDKAHLNLHINSLELGDSAVYFCASSRRGNSPLHFGNGTRLTVT.

This clonotype was counted many times. The chain links TRBV19 to TRBJ1-2; 8 positions match TRBD1. This CDR3 has 17 amino acids. Per the germline V gene, CDR1 is LNHDA and CDR2 is SQIVND (reference sequence). The V gene end was trimmed by 3 bases and the J gene end by 4 bases; junction bases not matched to a gene: 13. The chain's CDR3 is CASSMVGGQGASYGYTF. DNA for the CDR3: TGTGCCAGTAGTATGGTCGGCGGGCAGGGGGCGAGCTATGGCTACACCTTC.

The sample holds many counts of this clonotype. The chain joins TRBV29-1 to TRBJ1-2, with 9 bases matching TRBD1. This CDR3 has 11 amino acids. The V and J ends lost 5 bases and 7 bases, in that order; junction bases with no gene match: 2. In germline, CDR1 is SQVTM, CDR2 ANQGSEA. The CDR3 loop reads CSVRTGVGYTF. In DNA, the CDR3 is TGCAGCGTTAGGACAGGGGTTGGCTACACCTTC.

Ten or more counts support this clonotype. This chain uses TRBV5-5 with TRBJ1-5; possible D gene TRBD1, 5 bases. This CDR3 region has 16 residues. Germline CDR1 SGHKS, CDR2 YYEKEE (reference sequence). Trimming pared 0 bases from V and 8 bases from J, leaving 18 bases between. The CDR3 bases are TGTGCCAGCAGCTTGGAATTGTATTCGGGGGTTAAGCCCCAGCATTTT. Its protein product is CASSLELYSGVKPQHF. Using reference TRBV5-5 and TRBJ1-5 for the parts outside the CDR3, the full variable domain is DAGVTQSPTHLIKTRGQQVTLRCSPISGHKSVSWYQQVLGQGPQFIFQYYEKEERGRGNFPDRFSARQFPNYSSELNVNALLLGDSALYLCASSLELYSGVKPQHFGDGTRLSIL.

This clonotype was counted only a few times. The chain has TRBV29-1 and TRBJ2-7, with D hard to call. CDR3 size: 11 residues. Germline V gene sequence: CDR1 SQVTM, CDR2 ANQGSEA. V was shortened by 6 bases and J by 2 bases, with 8 bases between the two germline ends. CDR3 residues: CSVRLAYEQYF. CDR3 bases: TGCAGCGTCAGGCTCGCCTACGAGCAGTACTTC.

CDR3 sequence reads: CSARGLAGDSHNEQFF. As DNA, the CDR3 is TGCAGTGCTAGGGGGTTAGCGGGAGATTCCCACAATGAGCAGTTCTTC. The genes are TRBV20-1 and TRBJ2-1, with 9 bases identical to TRBD2. This CDR3 has 16 residues. V shed 3 bases and J 5 bases; nucleotides not matched to a gene: 11. Germline V lookup: CDR1 DFQATT, CDR2 SNEGSKA (reference sequence).

This clonotype was seen many times. The chain uses TRBV4-1 and TRBJ1-1; possibly TRBD1 for D (5 bases). The CDR3 sequence is 16 residues long. V shed 4 bases and J shed 4 bases, with 19 bases lying between them. The V gene's germline CDR1 is MGHRA and CDR2 YSYEKL. The CDR3 bases are TGCGCCAGCAGCCCCCGGGACTCGAGAGGAGGCACTGAAGCTTTCTTT. Translated: CASSPRDSRGGTEAFF.